What follows are 32 T cell receptor beta chains derived from one specimen sequenced in a study of T cell changes during pregnancy in multiple sclerosis (dated by TCRdb to about 2019). The library was obtained by the immunoSEQ multiplex PCR assay. Entries here come from immuneACCESS through TCRdb and include only in-frame sequences with V and J called. Some clones fail to appear in such tables; in the studies checked, an unresolved V gene covers under half of the shortfall, and the cause of the remainder is unknown. Across this sample there are approximately 90,000 clones, with around 94% seen only once. In total, the top ten clones hold roughly 0.81% of the sample. This specimen was peripheral blood, taken in the third trimester of pregnancy. Receptor source: a female donor with multiple sclerosis, enrolled in a pregnancy study.

The V gene is TRBV5-1, the J gene TRBJ2-5; 7 positions agree with TRBD1. The CDR3 covers 15 residues. The V gene's germline CDR1 is SGHRS and CDR2 YFSETQ. Trimming at V came to 2 bases and at J to 5 bases, leaving 9 bases not matched to a gene. The CDR3 sequence: CASSLTGVRIETQYF. CDR3 sequence (DNA): TGCGCCAGCAGCTTAACAGGGGTGAGGATCGAGACCCAGTACTTC.

The rearrangement links TRBV7-9 to TRBJ2-7, with 11 nucleotides matching TRBD1. The CDR3 contains 13 residues. V was pared by 5 bases and J by 4 bases, with 1 base of the junction left unmatched. The germline V gene has CDR1 SEHNR and CDR2 FQNEAQ (reference sequence). For the CDR3, the DNA is TGTGCCAGCAGCGGGACAGGGGGTTACGAGCAGTACTTC. Amino acid sequence: CASSGTGGYEQYF.

The J gene is TRBJ1-1, the V gene TRBV30, with D possibly TRBD1 on 6 matching bases. Trimming removed 3 bases from V and 7 bases from J, with 12 bases in between. The CDR3 is made up of 12 amino acids. Germline CDR1 reads GTSNPN; CDR2 reads SVGIG (reference sequence). CDR3 region: CAWSQGLSEAFF. The DNA for the CDR3 is TGTGCCTGGAGCCAGGGGTTGAGTGAAGCTTTCTTT.

V and J are TRBV2 and TRBJ2-7, with TRBD1 matching 11 bases. Losses at the gene ends were 6 bases for V and 1 base for J; bases not matched to a gene: 5. This CDR3 is 15 amino acids long. Germline V lookup: CDR1 SNHLY, CDR2 FYNNEI. The CDR3 is CASRAGTGGSYEQYF. The CDR3 DNA reads TGTGCCAGCAGGGCCGGGACAGGGGGTTCCTACGAGCAGTACTTC. The full variable domain, in which reference TRBV2 and TRBJ2-7 provide the parts outside the CDR3, is EPEVTQTPSHQVTQMGQEVILRCVPISNHLYFYWYRQILGQKVEFLVSFYNNEISEKSEIFDDQFSVERPDGSNFTLKIRSTKLEDSAMYFCASRAGTGGSYEQYFGPGTRLTVT.

As DNA, the CDR3 is TGTGCCAGTAGTATTGGACAGGGGTCCTTACAGCCCCAGCATTTT. Its protein product is CASSIGQGSLQPQHF. The genes are TRBV19 and TRBJ1-5; TRBD1 matches 9 bases. V dropped 3 bases and J dropped 7; count of bases not matched to a gene: 7. CDR3 length: 15 residues. In germline, CDR1 is LNHDA, CDR2 SQIVND (reference sequence).

This chain connects TRBV5-4 to TRBJ1-2; TRBD1 matches 7 bases. This CDR3 spans 16 amino acids. Trimming took 3 bases from V and 0 from J; bases not matched to a gene: 8. CDR1 is SGHNT, CDR2 YYREEE, per germline (reference sequence). The CDR3 DNA reads as TGTGCCAGCAGCTGGGGGACAGCGGAAGCTAACTATGGCTACACCTTC. It is translated as CASSWGTAEANYGYTF.

The chain has TRBV11-2 and TRBJ2-3, with 7 bases identical to TRBD1. Germline trimming cut 4 bases from V and 2 bases from J; bases unmatched to any gene: 9. CDR1 and CDR2 (germline): SGHAT, FQNNGV. The CDR3 length is 16 residues. Here the CDR3 reads CASSSRTGTNTDTQYF. CDR3 DNA: TGTGCCAGCAGCTCCCGGACAGGCACCAACACAGATACGCAGTATTTT.

J is TRBJ2-5 and V is TRBV30, with a possible D match to TRBD2 (6 bases). Gene TRBJ2-7 matches the end of the DNA better, so the J call may be wrong. The CDR3 totals 11 residues. CDR1 and CDR2 from the germline V gene are GTSNPN and SVGIG (reference sequence). The chain's CDR3 is CAWGGSDEQYF. In DNA form, the CDR3 reads TGTGCCTGGGGAGGGTCGGACGAGCAGTACTTC.

This clone was detected only once. The rearrangement links TRBV30 to TRBJ1-2, with 7 bases lining up with TRBD1. CDR1 is GTSNPN and CDR2 is SVGIG in the germline V gene (reference sequence). The CDR3 length is 13 residues. Trimming took 4 bases from V and 4 from J; bases not matched to a gene: 6. As DNA, the CDR3 is TGTGCCTGGAAGTTGGCAGGGGGCTATGGCTACACCTTC. Its protein product is CAWKLAGGYGYTF.

The chain combines TRBV6-1 with TRBJ2-5; D perhaps matches TRBD2 (5 bases). This CDR3 region has 14 residues. CDR1 is MNHNS and CDR2 is SASEGT in the germline V gene. V was cut by 4 bases and J by 2 bases, with 11 bases left in between. In nucleotides, the CDR3 is TGTGCCAGCAGTGTGACGGGGTGGCAAGAGACCCAGTACTTC. It yields the protein CASSVTGWQETQYF.

This clone was recorded only once. The chain employs TRBV25-1 and TRBJ2-1; tentative D call: TRBD2 (5 bases). The germline V and J ends were trimmed by 6 bases and 8 bases, with 14 bases remaining between them. This CDR3 has 13 amino acids. Looked up from germline, CDR1 is MGHDK and CDR2 is SYGVNS. CDR3 protein: CASSAGRFDEQFF. The CDR3 bases are TGTGCCAGCAGCGCGGGTCGGTTTGATGAGCAGTTCTTC.

The CDR3 bases are TGCGCCAGCAGCTTGGTAGGGGGAGTAGGAACCTACGAGCAGTACTTC. Translating gives CASSLVGGVGTYEQYF. The chain employs TRBV5-1 and TRBJ2-7; TRBD1 might be the D (6 bases). Trimming removed 0 bases from V and 2 bases from J, with 15 bases in between. This CDR3 has 16 residues. The V gene's germline CDR1 is SGHRS and CDR2 YFSETQ.

The gene calls are TRBV28 and TRBJ2-7; TRBD1 agrees at 10 bases. This CDR3 has 14 amino acids. Germline V gives CDR1 MDHEN, CDR2 SYDVKM. V was clipped by 6 bases and J by 2 bases; unmatched bases: 4. The CDR3 DNA reads as TGTGCCAGCAGACGACAGGGGGCGGCCTACGAGCAGTACTTC. Encoded protein: CASRRQGAAYEQYF.

The gene calls are TRBV9 and TRBJ1-3, with a weak D call TRBD1 (6 bases). The V and J ends lost 3 bases and 0 bases respectively, with 10 bases between them. The CDR3 covers 15 residues. Germline V gene data show CDR1 as SGDLS and CDR2 as YYNGEE. CDR3 in amino acids: CASSEGHFSGNTIYF. The DNA of the CDR3 is TGTGCCAGCAGCGAGGGACACTTCTCTGGAAACACCATATATTTT.

V and J are TRBV11-2 and TRBJ2-1; TRBD2 aligns across 9 bases. Germline loops: CDR1 SGHAT, CDR2 FQNNGV. This CDR3 is 16 amino acids long. V dropped 3 bases and J dropped 4; count of bases not matched to a gene: 7. The CDR3 DNA sequence: TGTGCCAGCAGCTTCGAGGGCGGGAGGGAATACAATGAGCAGTTCTTC. Amino acid sequence: CASSFEGGREYNEQFF.

This clone appeared a single time. This rearrangement joins TRBV29-1 to TRBJ1-1, with TRBD1 identical over 7 bases. Germline trimming cut 4 bases from V and 1 base from J; bases unmatched to any gene: 3. This CDR3 comprises 13 residues. Germline CDR1 and CDR2: SQVTM and ANQGSEA. The CDR3 is CSVVNRGNTEAFF. The CDR3 coding sequence is TGCAGCGTTGTCAACAGGGGGAACACTGAAGCTTTCTTT.

The CDR3 loop is CASSEWAQGAQHF. Here the CDR3 DNA reads TGTGCCAGCAGTGAATGGGCTCAAGGGGCCCAGCATTTT. V and J are TRBV6-1 and TRBJ1-5; D is perhaps TRBD1 (5 bases). Per germline, CDR1 MNHNS and CDR2 SASEGT. The CDR3 runs to 13 residues. Trimming cost V 2 bases and J 11 bases, with 13 bases left between them.

The V and J genes are TRBV6-1 and TRBJ1-3; D is uncertain. Germline V gene lookup returns CDR1 MNHNS and CDR2 SASEGT. V shed 1 base and J shed 4 bases, with 8 bases lying between them. This CDR3 is 14 amino acids long. Here the CDR3 reads CASSEGSGGNTIYF. Here the CDR3 DNA reads TGTGCCAGCAGTGAAGGATCCGGGGGAAACACCATATATTTT.

This clone appeared a few times. The V call is TRBV4-1, the J call TRBJ1-2; 10 bases are shared with TRBD1. CDR3 length equals 16 residues. V was clipped by 1 base and J by 7 bases; unmatched bases: 9. Germline lookup yields CDR1 MGHRA and CDR2 YSYEKL. CDR3 in DNA: TGCGCCAGCAGCCAAGGACCGGGACAGGGGATAGGTGGCTACACCTTC. Translation: CASSQGPGQGIGGYTF.

The CDR3 bases are TGTGCCAGCAGCCAAAGGAGGGGAGGCAATGAGCAGTTCTTC. Its translation is CASSQRRGGNEQFF. The J gene is TRBJ2-1, the V gene TRBV27, with D possibly matching TRBD2 (6 bases). V was clipped by 6 bases and J by 6 bases, with 15 bases between them. Germline V lookup: CDR1 MNHEY, CDR2 SMNVEV (reference sequence). The CDR3 totals 14 residues.

This chain's CDR3 is CASSPSWTGGASGELFF. CDR3 DNA: TGTGCCAGCAGCCCCTCCTGGACAGGGGGCGCGAGCGGGGAGCTGTTTTTT. The V call is TRBV7-9, the J call TRBJ2-2, with 11 bases lining up with TRBD1. Trimming took 5 bases from V and 7 from J; bases not matched to a gene: 12. The CDR3 has 17 amino acids. CDR1 and CDR2 from the germline V gene are SEHNR and FQNEAQ (reference sequence).

The genes are TRBV7-9 and TRBJ1-2; tentatively, D is TRBD1 (5 bases). Trimming removed 5 bases from V and 5 bases from J, with 21 bases in between. CDR1 is SEHNR and CDR2 is FQNEAQ in the germline V gene (reference sequence). This CDR3 has 16 residues. CDR3: CASSTSGLTEIYGYTF. The CDR3, as DNA: TGTGCCAGCAGCACCTCAGGCTTGACAGAAATTTATGGCTACACCTTC.

This clone has only one observation. The genes are TRBV5-6 and TRBJ2-5, with a tentative D call TRBD2 (5 bases). Germline CDR1 reads SGHDT; CDR2 reads YYEEEE. Trimming cost V 1 base and J 1 base, with 17 bases left between them. The CDR3 is 17 amino acids. The CDR3 reads CASSLRMVDSAQETQYF. The DNA for the CDR3 is TGTGCCAGCAGCTTGAGGATGGTTGATAGCGCCCAAGAGACCCAGTACTTC.

The genes are TRBV15 and TRBJ2-1, with TRBD2 matching 16 bases. The V and J ends lost 1 base and 9 bases, in that order; junction bases with no gene match: 12. The CDR3 extends over 19 amino acids. Germline CDR1 and CDR2: LNHNV and YYDKDF (reference sequence). The CDR3 is CATSRGEGLAGGKGGEQFF. CDR3 coding DNA: TGTGCCACCAGCAGAGGCGAGGGACTAGCGGGAGGGAAGGGTGGTGAGCAGTTCTTC.

This clone was seen just once. The gene calls are TRBV5-4 and TRBJ2-3, with 9 bases fitting TRBD2. The CDR3 contains 18 residues. The V gene's germline CDR1 is SGHNT and CDR2 YYREEE (reference sequence). Trimming cost V 2 bases and J 5 bases; bases outside gene matches: 15. CDR3 region: CASSLMVVAGVRVDTQYF. CDR3 DNA: TGTGCCAGCAGCTTAATGGTGGTAGCGGGAGTCCGGGTAGATACGCAGTATTTT.

The chain employs TRBV5-4 and TRBJ2-1; 11 nucleotides line up with TRBD2. The CDR3 has 15 amino acids. The ends lost 3 bases at V and 5 bases at J; junction bases unmatched: 4. Looked up from germline, CDR1 is SGHNT and CDR2 is YYREEE (reference sequence). The CDR3 protein is CASSSKLAGDNEQFF. The CDR3 nucleotides read TGTGCCAGCAGCTCTAAACTAGCGGGGGACAATGAGCAGTTCTTC.

The CDR3 loop is CASSSPGGRGSGELFF. CDR3 sequence (DNA): TGTGCCAGCAGCTCCCCCGGAGGGAGGGGGTCCGGGGAGCTGTTTTTT. This chain joins TRBV7-9 and TRBJ2-2, with D possibly TRBD2 on 7 matching bases. Germline lookup yields CDR1 SEHNR and CDR2 FQNEAQ (reference sequence). Trimming cost V 4 bases and J 6 bases, with 18 bases left between them. This CDR3 contains 16 residues.

The J gene is TRBJ2-3, the V gene TRBV9, with 9 bases aligning to TRBD2. Per germline, CDR1 SGDLS and CDR2 YYNGEE. This CDR3 is built from 17 residues. Losses at the gene ends were 0 bases for V and 4 bases for J; bases not matched to a gene: 9. CDR3 nucleotide sequence: TGTGCCAGCAGCGTAGGTATTAGCGGGAGTCTCGCAGATACGCAGTATTTT. Its protein is CASSVGISGSLADTQYF.

This chain links TRBV7-2 with TRBJ2-1, with 9 bases that match TRBD2. The CDR3 has 20 amino acids. CDR1 is SGHTA and CDR2 is FQGNSA in the germline V gene. The ends lost 0 bases at V and 0 bases at J; junction bases unmatched: 12. This CDR3 reads CASSLASTSGLGGSYNEQFF. DNA of the CDR3: TGTGCCAGCAGCTTAGCCTCCACTAGCGGGTTGGGCGGCTCCTACAATGAGCAGTTCTTC.

V usage is TRBV7-9 and J usage is TRBJ2-1; D gene unclear. The germline V gene encodes CDR1 SEHNR and CDR2 FQNEAQ (reference sequence). The CDR3 contains 12 residues. V was clipped by 2 bases and J by 6 bases, with 5 bases between them. The CDR3 sequence is CASSLSPNEQFF. The CDR3 DNA is TGTGCCAGCAGCTTAAGCCCCAATGAGCAGTTCTTC.

This clone has a count of ten or more. The chain combines TRBV2 with TRBJ2-7, with D perhaps matching TRBD1 (6 bases). Germline V CDR1 and CDR2: SNHLY, FYNNEI. Trimming pared 6 bases from V and 5 bases from J, leaving 17 bases between. This CDR3 contains 14 residues. For the CDR3, the DNA is TGTGCCAGCAGCCGATTAAATGGGGGCGACGAGCAGTACTTC. Amino acid sequence: CASSRLNGGDEQYF.

The chain is built from TRBV28 and TRBJ1-2; TRBD1 matches 7 bases. The germline V gene encodes CDR1 MDHEN and CDR2 SYDVKM. The CDR3 length is 13 residues. Trimming at V came to 6 bases and at J to 3 bases, leaving 4 bases not matched to a gene. Here the CDR3 reads CASREGADYGYTF. In DNA form, the CDR3 reads TGTGCCAGCAGGGAGGGGGCTGACTATGGCTACACCTTC.